Presented here are 25 T cell receptor beta chains from one specimen sequenced in a study of cytomegalovirus exposure and HLA in healthy donors (TCRdb year 2017). Library construction relied on the immunoSEQ multiplex PCR assay. The multiplex PCR relied on a mix of 60 forward primers for TCR Vbeta segments and 13 reverse primers for TCR Jbeta segments. As stored in TCRdb, this immuneACCESS dataset retains in-frame rearrangements with V and J assigned. A fraction of the clones does not appear; measured against another copy, unresolved V genes explain less than half of the discrepancy, and the remainder lacks a known reason. The sample has under 170,000 clones on record, 70% to 80% of them singletons. Of the sample, around 6.6% is held by the ten largest clones. The sample consisted of PBMCs. The receptors here all came from a man in his fifties in good health and CMV-seropositive.

This clone was counted only a few times. The chain employs TRBV28 and TRBJ1-3; D gene unclear. Trimming left V 3 bases short and J 8 bases short, with 14 bases between. The length of the CDR3 is 14 residues. CDR1 is MDHEN, CDR2 SYDVKM, per germline. CDR3 in amino acids: CASSLGRPVDTIYF. For the CDR3, the DNA is TGTGCCAGCAGTTTGGGCAGACCCGTAGACACCATATATTTT.

This clone has just a few counts. The chain carries TRBV28 and TRBJ1-6; the match to TRBD1 covers 10 bases. This CDR3 region has 14 residues. Germline V gene sequence: CDR1 MDHEN, CDR2 SYDVKM. The trim removed 3 bases at V and 9 bases at J, leaving 2 bases unmatched. The CDR3 here is CASSFGTGASPLHF. The CDR3 coding sequence is TGTGCCAGCAGTTTTGGGACAGGGGCTTCACCCCTCCACTTT.

The V gene is TRBV7-2, the J gene TRBJ1-5; a possible D gene is TRBD1 (6 bases). Germline V gene lookup returns CDR1 SGHTA and CDR2 FQGNSA. This CDR3 contains 14 residues. Trimming took off 5 bases at V and 8 bases at J, with 16 bases between the two ends. CDR3 sequence (DNA): TGTGCCAGCAGCGCCCAGACAGGCTGGGAGCCCCAGCATTTT. Amino acids: CASSAQTGWEPQHF.

In regard to this clone: The junction differs from germline at one of its ends, possibly a read error. The chain carries TRBV7-9 and TRBJ2-5, with TRBD1 matching 8 bases. This CDR3 comprises 16 residues. Germline assignment: CDR1 SEHNR and CDR2 FQNEAQ (reference sequence). The CDR3 loop reads CSSSFRTGTLGETQYF. The CDR3 nucleotides are TGTTCCAGCAGCTTCCGGACAGGGACCTTAGGGGAGACCCAGTACTTC.

The rearrangement uses TRBV10-3 and TRBJ2-7; 10 bases are a match to TRBD2. Germline lookup yields CDR1 ENHRY and CDR2 SYGVKD. The ends lost 0 bases at V and 3 bases at J; junction bases unmatched: 2. CDR3 length: 15 amino acids. DNA for the CDR3: TGTGCCATCAGTGAGTCGGCTAGCGGGAGCTACGAGCAGTACTTC. Encoded protein: CAISESASGSYEQYF.

J is TRBJ2-3 and V is TRBV27; 7 bases fit TRBD2. Germline V gives CDR1 MNHEY, CDR2 SMNVEV (reference sequence). This CDR3 contains 15 residues. V was pared by 3 bases and J by 0 bases, with 3 bases of the junction left unmatched. CDR3 sequence reads: CASSLRRGSTDTQYF. The CDR3 DNA is TGTGCCAGCAGTTTGAGGCGGGGGAGCACAGATACGCAGTATTTT.

In this sample, this clone turned up once. The CDR3 region is CASSEWGQGHNQPQHF. The CDR3 bases are TGTGCCAGCAGTGAATGGGGGCAGGGGCACAATCAGCCCCAGCATTTT. V usage is TRBV2 and J usage is TRBJ1-5; perhaps TRBD1 as D (6 bases). V was trimmed by 2 bases and J by 3 bases, leaving 14 bases between them. This CDR3 comprises 16 residues. The germline CDR1 and CDR2 sequences are SNHLY and FYNNEI.

CDR3 amino acids: CASSPPSGSGEQYF. The CDR3 DNA sequence: TGTGCCAGCTCACCACCGTCGGGGTCGGGCGAGCAGTACTTC. The chain uses TRBV18 and TRBJ2-7, with D perhaps matching TRBD2 (5 bases). The CDR3 extends over 14 amino acids. With 0 bases removed from V and 6 bases from J, the gap between germline ends came to 12 bases. The germline CDR1 and CDR2 sequences are KGHSH and LQKENI.

This clone has just a few counts. The rearrangement joins TRBV2 to TRBJ2-5, with 10 bases fitting TRBD2. This CDR3 comprises 16 residues. With 4 bases clipped from V and 8 bases from J, the junction kept 13 bases outside the gene matches. Germline V CDR1 and CDR2: SNHLY, FYNNEI. For the CDR3, the DNA is TGTGCCAGCAGTGGGACTAGCGGCCAGGTTGGGGGTACCCAGTACTTC. Protein sequence: CASSGTSGQVGGTQYF.

A remark on this clone: The sample carries other DNA sequences with the same CDR3. This chain connects TRBV19 to TRBJ1-5; D uncertain. The CDR3 is made up of 13 amino acids. V dropped 3 bases and J dropped 2 bases, with 5 bases sitting between them. Germline-derived CDR1 and CDR2 are LNHDA and SQIVND (reference sequence). The CDR3 sequence is CASSIGGNQPQHF. The CDR3 DNA reads as TGTGCCAGTAGTATCGGGGGCAATCAGCCCCAGCATTTT. Using reference TRBV19 and TRBJ1-5 for the parts outside the CDR3, the full variable domain is DGGITQSPKYLFRKEGQNVTLSCEQNLNHDAMYWYRQDPGQGLRLIYYSQIVNDFQKGDIAEGYSVSREKKESFPLTVTSAQKNPTAFYLCASSIGGNQPQHFGDGTRLSIL.

This rearrangement joins TRBV27 to TRBJ2-7; TRBD2 matches at 7 bases. This CDR3 is built from 15 residues. The V gene's germline CDR1 is MNHEY and CDR2 SMNVEV (reference sequence). The V and J ends lost 3 bases and 4 bases, in that order; junction bases with no gene match: 9. CDR3 protein: CASSLMREIWYEQYF. The CDR3 bases are TGTGCCAGCAGTTTGATGCGGGAGATCTGGTACGAGCAGTACTTC.

Points on this clone: The CDR3 end shows no conserved phenylalanine or tryptophan, and so a read error is likely. CDR3 loop: CASSAGQGDTGYTL. DNA for the CDR3: TGTGCCAGCAGCGCGGGACAGGGGGATACTGGCTACACCCTC. The chain is built from TRBV7-8 and TRBJ1-2; 11 bases line up with TRBD1. The trim removed 5 bases at V and 7 bases at J, leaving 6 bases unmatched. Germline CDR1 reads SGHVS; CDR2 reads FQNEAQ. This CDR3 comprises 14 residues.

The V gene is TRBV21-1, the J gene TRBJ1-4; no check of the table's D call, TRBD1, against the DNA was made. TRBV21-1 is designated a pseudogene. The CDR3 consists of 21 residues. Written as DNA, the CDR3 is TGTGCCAGCAGCAAAGGTAACCCCCCGGGACAGGGGTTTAAATTAGGGGAAAAACTGTTTTTT. It codes for CASSKGNPPGQGFKLGEKLFF.

The gene calls are TRBV28 and TRBJ2-5; TRBD1 matches at 9 bases. The germline CDR1 and CDR2 sequences are MDHEN and SYDVKM. The CDR3 has 17 amino acids. The V gene end was trimmed by 5 bases and the J gene end by 1 base; junction bases not matched to a gene: 11. CDR3 sequence (DNA): TGTGCCAGCAGTCTCCTACCGGGACAGGGTCCCCAAGAGACCCAGTACTTC. Amino acid sequence: CASSLLPGQGPQETQYF.

V is TRBV30 and J is TRBJ1-3; D ambiguous. The CDR3 loop spans 14 amino acids. Germline assignment: CDR1 GTSNPN and CDR2 SVGIG (reference sequence). Between the trimmed V and J ends, which lost 0 bases and 0 bases, there was a span of 6 bases. Here the CDR3 DNA reads TGTGCCTGGAGTGTTGGCAGCTCTGGAAACACCATATATTTT. Its translation is CAWSVGSSGNTIYF. The full variable domain, its missing parts supplied by reference TRBV30 and TRBJ1-3, is SQTIHQWPATLVQPVGSPLSLECTVEGTSNPNLYWYRQAAGRGLQLLFYSVGIGQISSEVPQNLSASRPQDRQFILSSKKLLLSDSGFYLCAWSVGSSGNTIYFGEGSWLTVV.

The chain joins TRBV19 to TRBJ2-1; the match to TRBD2 covers 9 bases. The V and J ends lost 0 bases and 8 bases, in that order; junction bases with no gene match: 2. This CDR3 is built from 14 residues. CDR1 is LNHDA and CDR2 is SQIVND in the germline V gene (reference sequence). CDR3 residues: CASSIEVAGDEQFF. The DNA for the CDR3 is TGTGCCAGTAGTATAGAGGTAGCGGGAGATGAGCAGTTCTTC.

V usage is TRBV19 and J usage is TRBJ2-4; a weak D match, TRBD2 (5 bases). In germline, CDR1 is LNHDA, CDR2 SQIVND (reference sequence). Trimming pared 1 base from V and 0 bases from J, leaving 16 bases between. The CDR3 has 18 amino acids. Here the CDR3 reads CASSIGQLGDLAKNIQYF. CDR3 DNA sequence: TGTGCCAGTAGTATAGGGCAGCTGGGAGATCTAGCCAAAAACATTCAGTACTTC.

The V and J genes are TRBV4-1 and TRBJ2-7, with TRBD1 identical over 8 bases. The trim removed 1 base at V and 1 base at J, leaving 3 bases unmatched. This CDR3 contains 15 residues. Per the germline V gene, CDR1 is MGHRA and CDR2 is YSYEKL. In DNA form, the CDR3 reads TGCGCCAGCAGCCAAGGGACAGGGCCTTCCTACGAGCAGTACTTC. The encoded protein is CASSQGTGPSYEQYF.

The chain links TRBV18 to TRBJ2-7; possible D gene TRBD1, 5 bases. Germline V CDR1 and CDR2: KGHSH, LQKENI. The CDR3 covers 12 residues. V dropped 0 bases and J dropped 6 bases, with 6 bases sitting between them. DNA of the CDR3: TGTGCCAGCTCACCACCCCAGGGCGAGCAGTACTTC. Its translation is CASSPPQGEQYF.

This chain connects TRBV5-1 to TRBJ2-3, with 10 nucleotides matching TRBD1. Germline lookup yields CDR1 SGHRS and CDR2 YFSETQ. J was trimmed by 6 bases and V by 4 bases; bases with no gene match: 8. The CDR3 has 15 amino acids. CDR3 nucleotide sequence: TGCGCCAGCAGCGACTGGGACAGGGGAGCGGATACGCAGTATTTT. This translates into CASSDWDRGADTQYF.

The chain employs TRBV9 and TRBJ2-2, with 10 nucleotides matching TRBD1. V lost 2 bases to trimming and J lost 5 bases; unmatched junction nucleotides: 3. This CDR3 is 15 amino acids long. Germline assignment: CDR1 SGDLS and CDR2 YYNGEE. The CDR3 region is CASSVGDRGTGELFF. The CDR3 DNA reads TGTGCCAGCAGCGTTGGGGACAGGGGAACCGGGGAGCTGTTTTTT.

CDR3 amino acids: CASSFSVYEQYF. The CDR3 DNA is TGTGCCAGCAGCTTCTCGGTTTACGAGCAGTACTTC. The chain carries TRBV11-2 and TRBJ2-7, with D hard to call. Germline-derived CDR1 and CDR2 are SGHAT and FQNNGV. Trimming left V 3 bases short and J 4 bases short, with 7 bases between. The CDR3 has 12 residues.

The rearrangement joins TRBV6-6 to TRBJ1-1, with D possibly matching TRBD1 (6 bases). CDR1 and CDR2 from the germline V gene are MNHNY and SVGAGI (reference sequence). The germline V and J ends were trimmed by 4 bases and 1 base, with 13 bases remaining between them. This CDR3 contains 15 residues. The CDR3 spells CASSFPGQQNTEAFF. CDR3 DNA: TGTGCCAGCAGTTTCCCGGGACAACAGAACACTGAAGCTTTCTTT.

This rearrangement joins TRBV5-1 to TRBJ2-3, with TRBD2 as a possible D gene (5 bases). CDR1 SGHRS and CDR2 YFSETQ come from the germline V gene. Deletions cut 0 bases from V and 5 bases from J, with 10 bases between. This CDR3 is 14 amino acids long. The CDR3 spells CASSLGGVGDTQYF. The CDR3 DNA follows: TGCGCCAGCAGCTTGGGGGGAGTGGGAGATACGCAGTATTTT.

This clone showed up just once. The V call is TRBV2, the J call TRBJ2-5, with 12 bases identical to TRBD2. The J call may be mistaken, given a closer DNA end match to TRBJ2-7. In germline, CDR1 is SNHLY, CDR2 FYNNEI. This CDR3 contains 14 residues. CDR3 residues: CASTLTSGGYEQYF. CDR3 sequence (DNA): TGTGCCAGCACCCTGACTAGCGGGGGCTACGAGCAGTACTTC.